These 20 T cell receptor beta chains originate from one sample sequenced in a study of T-cell memory formation after mild COVID-19 (dated by TCRdb to 2020 to 2023). The method behind the library was 5' RACE. Sequencing instrument: Illumina NovaSeq 6000. The public reads were quality trimmed at Q25 with fastp and then assembled into clones with MiXCR by TCRdb, keeping productive beta chains. Rows with one shared CDR3 protein collapse into an entry with the most common genes and DNA. The sample table contains approximately 30,000 distinct CDR3 sequences; only one count was recorded for roughly 7.5% of them. The top ten clones comprise around 28% of the sample. Material for sequencing was PBMCs or a T cell subset sorted from them (not recorded which). The receptors shown here come from a man aged 18-30 years who had mild COVID-19 (a few samples of this study predate the infection). The sample titles of this study are shuffled in the database, so cell type and time point are left out; the donor was told from shared clones.

This clonotype was observed a handful of times. The chain joins TRBV13 to TRBJ2-3; tentatively, D is TRBD1 (7 bases). CDR3 length equals 17 residues. The V end lost 4 bases, the J end lost 2 bases, and 19 bases lay between the germline ends. CDR1 and CDR2 from the germline V gene are PRHDT and FYEKMQ (reference sequence). CDR3 sequence: CASSSRPEGAHTDTQYF. The DNA for the CDR3 is TGTGCCAGCAGCTCCCGCCCGGAGGGGGCTCACACAGATACGCAGTATTTT.

This clonotype was seen at least ten times. The chain carries TRBV5-1 and TRBJ1-2; D not certain. Germline V CDR1 and CDR2: SGHRS, YFSETQ. The CDR3 length is 18 residues. Trimming took off 1 base at V and 0 bases at J, with 19 bases between the two ends. CDR3 loop: CASSLSGDSGGANYGYTF. CDR3 DNA: TGCGCCAGCAGCTTGTCCGGAGACTCAGGAGGAGCTAACTATGGCTACACCTTC.

This clonotype was seen at least ten times. The genes are TRBV20-1 and TRBJ2-1, with D possibly being TRBD1 or TRBD2 (5 bases each). The germline V and J ends were trimmed by 0 bases and 8 bases, with 14 bases remaining between them. The germline V gene has CDR1 DFQATT and CDR2 SNEGSKA (reference sequence). The CDR3 extends over 14 amino acids. The CDR3 spells CSARDGRGAYEQFF. In DNA form, the CDR3 reads TGCAGTGCTAGAGATGGAAGAGGGGCCTATGAGCAGTTCTTC.

This clonotype occurred once. The chain uses TRBV3-1 and TRBJ2-1; maybe TRBD1 (6 bases). Trimming removed 4 bases at V and 16 bases at J, with 26 bases between. CDR1 is LGHDT and CDR2 is YNNKEL in the germline V gene (reference sequence). The CDR3 runs to 15 residues. The CDR3 DNA reads as TGTGCCAGCAGCCGATTTAATACAGGGTACTCTAAGCCATTCTTC. This encodes CASSRFNTGYSKPFF.

This clonotype was recorded many times. This sequence joins TRBV9 and TRBJ1-5; 7 nucleotides line up with TRBD1. The V segment lost 1 base and the J segment 6 bases; nucleotides outside the gene matches: 1. Germline V gives CDR1 SGDLS, CDR2 YYNGEE. This CDR3 has 13 residues. The CDR3 loop reads CASSVQGGQPQHF. In DNA form, the CDR3 reads TGTGCCAGCAGCGTACAGGGGGGTCAGCCCCAGCATTTT.

This clonotype was observed at least ten times. J is TRBJ2-1 and V is TRBV6-4; 8 nucleotides align to TRBD2. The length of the CDR3 is 15 residues. The junction had 0 bases not matched to a gene; V was cut back by 0 bases and J by 2 bases. Looked up from germline, CDR1 is MRHNA and CDR2 is SNTAGT. CDR3 amino acids: CASSDSSGAYNEQFF. CDR3 nucleotides: TGTGCCAGCAGTGACTCTAGCGGGGCCTACAATGAGCAGTTCTTC.

This clonotype was observed many times. This chain uses TRBV24-1 with TRBJ2-5, with D possibly TRBD2 on 6 matching bases. The germline gives CDR1 KGHDR, CDR2 SFDVKD. The CDR3 is 15 amino acids. The V and J ends lost 2 bases and 3 bases respectively, with 12 bases between them. This CDR3 is CATSDWGTAEETQYF. In DNA, the CDR3 is TGTGCCACCAGTGATTGGGGGACTGCCGAAGAGACCCAGTACTTC.

This clonotype was detected many times. The chain has TRBV7-9 and TRBJ2-7; 8 bases match TRBD2. V was clipped by 4 bases and J by 6 bases; unmatched bases: 8. Looked up from germline, CDR1 is SEHNR and CDR2 is FQNEAQ (reference sequence). The CDR3 contains 14 residues. The DNA for the CDR3 is TGTGCCAGCAGCTCCCCCGGGGGGGCGGGCGAGCAGTACTTC. Translation gives CASSSPGGAGEQYF.

Ten or more counts support this clonotype. This rearrangement joins TRBV20-1 to TRBJ1-6; 9 bases are a match to TRBD1. V was pared by 6 bases and J by 9 bases, with 9 bases of the junction left unmatched. Looked up from germline, CDR1 is DFQATT and CDR2 is SNEGSKA (reference sequence). The CDR3 is 14 residues long. This CDR3 reads CSAWTGAESSPLHF. CDR3 coding DNA: TGCAGTGCGTGGACAGGGGCCGAGAGTTCACCCCTCCACTTT.

This clonotype was counted a few times. The V call is TRBV7-9, the J call TRBJ1-3; D not resolved. CDR1 and CDR2 (germline): SEHNR, FQNEAQ (reference sequence). CDR3 size: 13 residues. The ends were cut back, 10 bases at V and 0 bases at J, with 10 bases in the middle. CDR3 in amino acids: CATEWGSGNTIYF. The CDR3 DNA reads as TGTGCCACCGAATGGGGCTCTGGAAACACCATATATTTT.

In this sample, this clonotype turned up many times. It is unclear where the CDR3 begins or ends on the DNA, so no DNA is shown, and the CDR3 is as TCRdb lists it. The chain links TRBV7-6 to TRBJ2-2; the D call TRBD1 from the table was never checked on the DNA. Germline V gene data show CDR1 as SGHVS and CDR2 as FNYEAQ. Both ends counted, the CDR3 spans 18 residues. The CDR3 sequence is CASILVSRGGYSTGELFF.

This clonotype was recorded at least ten times. The V call is TRBV5-1, the J call TRBJ2-2, with no clear D. This CDR3 region has 16 residues. Trimming removed 6 bases at V and 6 bases at J, with 21 bases between. Germline CDR1 is SGHRS and CDR2 is YFSETQ. In DNA, the CDR3 is TGCGCCAGCACGCCGCCCCCGTACACCCTACCCGGGGAGCTGTTTTTT. This gives the protein CASTPPPYTLPGELFF.

This clonotype was seen only a few times. The chain combines TRBV25-1 with TRBJ1-3, with unresolved D. The germline V gene encodes CDR1 MGHDK and CDR2 SYGVNS. The CDR3 has 16 residues. V lost 3 bases to trimming and J lost 0 bases, with 12 bases between them. CDR3 nucleotide sequence: TGTGCCAGCAGTGACCCTGGACGGTCCTCTGGAAACACCATATATTTT. Amino acid sequence: CASSDPGRSSGNTIYF.

This clonotype was recorded at least ten times. The gene calls are TRBV5-1 and TRBJ1-3; 9 nucleotides align to TRBD1. The CDR3 contains 14 residues. V shed 5 bases, J shed 3 bases, and the junction held 3 bases outside the gene matches. Per the germline V gene, CDR1 is SGHRS and CDR2 is YFSETQ. This chain's CDR3 is CASRQGADGNTIYF. The CDR3 DNA reads as TGCGCCAGCAGACAGGGGGCGGATGGAAACACCATATATTTT.

This sequence joins TRBV7-2 and TRBJ1-4; maybe TRBD1 (5 bases). In germline, CDR1 is SGHTA, CDR2 FQGNSA. This CDR3 region has 14 residues. The V gene lost 5 bases and the J gene lost 0 bases, with 7 bases spanning the gap. The CDR3 DNA reads TGTGCCAGCAGCCGGGGGGCAACTAATGAAAAACTGTTTTTT. This encodes CASSRGATNEKLFF.

This clonotype was detected many times. This rearrangement joins TRBV15 to TRBJ2-2, with D maybe TRBD2 (7 bases). The ends were cut back, 0 bases at V and 7 bases at J, with 18 bases in the middle. In germline, CDR1 is LNHNV, CDR2 YYDKDF (reference sequence). The CDR3 loop spans 17 amino acids. CDR3 in DNA: TGTGCCACCAGCAGAGAAGGGGCGGGGGCCTTCTACGGGGAGCTGTTTTTT. Its translation is CATSREGAGAFYGELFF.

This clonotype was recorded many times. The chain is built from TRBV28 and TRBJ1-2, with a tentative D call TRBD1 (5 bases). Germline V gene data show CDR1 as MDHEN and CDR2 as SYDVKM. The CDR3 is 13 amino acids. The ends were cut back, 6 bases at V and 4 bases at J, with 12 bases in the middle. CDR3 nucleotide sequence: TGTGCCAGCAGCGCCGGGACGGTCTATGGCTACACCTTC. It specifies CASSAGTVYGYTF.

This clonotype was recorded at least ten times. The gene calls are TRBV7-2 and TRBJ2-4; D gene unclear. Trimming pared 6 bases from V and 1 base from J, leaving 7 bases between. The CDR3 runs to 13 residues. The germline V gene encodes CDR1 SGHTA and CDR2 FQGNSA. For the CDR3, the DNA is TGTGCCAGCAGGTCTACTGCCAAAAACATTCAGTACTTC. Protein product: CASRSTAKNIQYF.

This clonotype has a count of ten or more. The V call is TRBV7-8, the J call TRBJ1-5, with 11 bases fitting TRBD1. There are 16 residues in the CDR3. CDR1 and CDR2 from the germline V gene are SGHVS and FQNEAQ. V lost 5 bases, J lost 6 bases, and 9 bases stayed unmatched. In nucleotides, the CDR3 is TGTGCCAGCAGCCCCTTTGGACAGGGGGCGATTCAGCCCCAGCATTTT. It encodes CASSPFGQGAIQPQHF.

This clonotype was recorded at least ten times. V is TRBV4-3 and J is TRBJ1-5; no definite D call. CDR3 length: 16 amino acids. Germline lookup yields CDR1 LGHNA and CDR2 YSLEER. Between the trimmed V and J ends, which lost 4 bases and 1 base, there was a span of 14 bases. The CDR3 reads CASSRRLGGSNQPQHF. The CDR3 bases are TGCGCCAGCAGCCGGAGGTTGGGCGGGAGCAATCAGCCCCAGCATTTT.